These 21 T cell receptor beta chains were sequenced from one sample in a study of metastatic and nonmetastatic thyroid tumors (dated by TCRdb to about 2020). Before undergoing thyroid surgery, none of the patients had been given any kind of treatment. The library was made by PCR. Sequencer: Illumina HiSeq 4000. TCRdb's own reprocessing of the public reads used fastp at Q25 and MiXCR and kept productive beta chains. A total of 35,000 to 55,000 clones appear in this sample, approximately 3% of them only once. The ten most abundant clones make up 8% to 10% of the sample. Sequenced material: blood. The receptor source for this set is a female donor with papillary thyroid cancer or a benign thyroid nodule (not recorded which). Some clones in this sample may be carry-over from other donors' samples.

The table lists this clone with many counts. DNA of the CDR3: TGCAGTGCTAGACAGGGGGCTCGGGAAAAACTGTTTTTT. It translates to CSARQGAREKLFF. The chain uses TRBV20-1 and TRBJ1-4, with TRBD1 identical over 8 bases. The CDR3 spans 13 residues. Unmatched junction bases numbered 4, after V lost 2 bases and J lost 8 bases. Germline V CDR1 and CDR2: DFQATT, SNEGSKA (reference sequence).

This chain connects TRBV27 to TRBJ2-6; D is perhaps TRBD1 (6 bases). Germline V gene sequence: CDR1 MNHEY, CDR2 SMNVEV (reference sequence). This CDR3 spans 16 amino acids. Deletions cut 0 bases from V and 4 bases from J, with 10 bases between. CDR3 coding DNA: TGTGCCAGCAGTTTATCGATGGGGGCCGGGGCCAACGTCCTGACTTTC. Translated: CASSLSMGAGANVLTF. The entire variable domain, with the rest obtained from reference TRBV27 and TRBJ2-6, is as follows: EAQVTQNPRYLITVTGKKLTVTCSQNMNHEYMSWYRQDPGLGLRQIYYSMNVEVTDKGDVPEGYKVSRKEKRNFPLILESPSPNQTSLYFCASSLSMGAGANVLTFGAGSRLTVL.

At least ten counts were recorded for this clone. The V call is TRBV20-1, the J call TRBJ2-1, with TRBD2 identical over 9 bases. The CDR3 loop spans 15 amino acids. CDR1 is DFQATT, CDR2 SNEGSKA, per germline (reference sequence). V shed 6 bases, J shed 9 bases, and the junction held 15 bases outside the gene matches. The CDR3 region has the DNA TGCAGTGCCCCTTCTAGCGGGGAGGCCTTGGCTGAGCAGTTCTTC. Amino acid sequence: CSAPSSGEALAEQFF.

The chain carries TRBV12-1 and TRBJ2-1; TRBD2 was called by the table and not checked on the DNA. TRBV12-1 constitutes a pseudogene. There are 16 residues in the CDR3. The CDR3 loop reads CASSFALAGTCNEQFF. The CDR3 region has the DNA TGTGCCAGCAGCTTTGCGCTAGCGGGAACCTGCAATGAGCAGTTCTTC.

This clone came up many times. This rearrangement joins TRBV7-9 to TRBJ2-3, with unresolved D. V lost 3 bases to trimming and J lost 5 bases, with 9 bases between them. The CDR3 is 13 amino acids. Per the germline V gene, CDR1 is SEHNR and CDR2 is FQNEAQ (reference sequence). CDR3 in DNA: TGTGCCAGCAGCTTCGGATCAGAAGATACGCAGTATTTT. It codes for CASSFGSEDTQYF.

This clone was picked up many times. Additional DNA sequences in this sample encode the identical CDR3. This chain links TRBV2 with TRBJ2-1; D may be TRBD1 (5 bases). Germline CDR1 and CDR2: SNHLY and FYNNEI. The CDR3 sequence is 13 residues long. Between the trimmed V and J ends, which lost 4 bases and 7 bases, there was a span of 11 bases. The CDR3 protein is CASSGTSPNEQFF. The CDR3 DNA reads TGTGCCAGCAGTGGGACATCACCTAATGAGCAGTTCTTC.

About this clone itself: The junction departs from the called germline gene at one end, perhaps through a read error. The CDR3 sequence is CVSHVRGSPLHF. The DNA of the CDR3 is TGTGTCAGCCATGTCAGGGGTTCACCCCTCCACTTT. The V call is TRBV6-1, the J call TRBJ1-6; D perhaps matches TRBD1 (6 bases). CDR1 MNHNS and CDR2 SASEGT come from the germline V gene. CDR3 length equals 12 residues.

The V gene is TRBV20-1, the J gene TRBJ2-3, with D maybe TRBD1 (5 bases). The CDR3 sequence is 13 residues long. Germline V lookup: CDR1 DFQATT, CDR2 SNEGSKA (reference sequence). With 0 bases removed from V and 8 bases from J, the gap between germline ends came to 12 bases. The CDR3 region is CSAREQGQGTQYF. DNA for the CDR3: TGCAGTGCTAGAGAGCAGGGTCAGGGTACGCAGTATTTT.

This clone was observed at least ten times. This chain connects TRBV19 to TRBJ2-1, with 10 bases lining up with TRBD2. V shed 1 base and J 1 base; nucleotides not matched to a gene: 1. CDR3 length: 16 residues. Looked up from germline, CDR1 is LNHDA and CDR2 is SQIVND (reference sequence). The chain's CDR3 is CASSIGGLASYNEQFF. CDR3 bases: TGTGCCAGTAGTATAGGGGGACTAGCGTCCTACAATGAGCAGTTCTTC.

This clone was detected many times. The rearrangement joins TRBV11-2 to TRBJ1-1; D unclear. The CDR3 runs to 16 residues. Trimming shortened V by 1 base and J by 1 base, and 13 bases separated the two germline ends. Germline lookup yields CDR1 SGHAT and CDR2 FQNNGV. The CDR3 sequence is CASSLAYYGPNTEAFF. In DNA form, the CDR3 reads TGTGCCAGCAGCTTAGCCTATTACGGTCCGAACACTGAAGCTTTCTTT.

This clone was seen many times. The chain has TRBV5-8 and TRBJ2-3; no firm D call. Per the germline V gene, CDR1 is SGHTS and CDR2 is YDEGEE. V gave up 1 base and J gave up 8 bases, with 5 bases separating them. CDR3 size: 11 residues. The chain's CDR3 is CASSLSPTQYF. CDR3 coding DNA: TGTGCCAGCAGCTTGTCCCCTACGCAGTATTTT. Full variable domain (remainder filled in from reference TRBV5-8 and TRBJ2-3): EAGVTQSPTHLIKTRGQQATLRCSPISGHTSVYWYQQALGLGLQFLLWYDEGEERNRGNFPPRFSGRQFPNYSSELNVNALELEDSALYLCASSLSPTQYFGPGTRLTVL.

This clone was recorded a few times. A read error may produce the germline difference seen at one junction end. J is TRBJ1-5 and V is TRBV12-3 or TRBV12-4, with D hard to call. CDR3 length: 15 amino acids. CDR3 in DNA: TGTGTCAGCAGTCCCAGCTGGCGGGTTAATCAGCCCCAGCATTTT. Its protein is CVSSPSWRVNQPQHF.

This clone was seen many times. This chain connects TRBV3-1 to TRBJ2-7, with D maybe TRBD1 (6 bases). Trimming pared 4 bases from V and 8 bases from J, leaving 18 bases between. Germline V gene lookup returns CDR1 LGHDT and CDR2 YNNKEL (reference sequence). The CDR3 extends over 14 amino acids. CDR3 loop: CASSRPGALKKQYF. As DNA, the CDR3 is TGTGCCAGCAGCCGTCCAGGGGCGCTTAAAAAGCAGTACTTC.

This clone showed up many times. The chain combines TRBV5-1 with TRBJ2-7, with TRBD1 matching over 9 bases. The J segment lost 2 bases and the V segment lost 9 bases, leaving 6 bases of the junction unmatched. The CDR3 sequence is 13 residues long. Germline V CDR1 and CDR2: SGHRS, YFSETQ. The chain's CDR3 is CATTGQGAYEQYF. The CDR3 nucleotides read TGCGCCACTACGGGACAGGGCGCCTACGAGCAGTACTTC.

This clone showed up many times. The rearrangement links TRBV19 to TRBJ1-1, with 7 bases lining up with TRBD1. Unmatched junction bases numbered 8, after V lost 7 bases and J lost 0 bases. The CDR3 is 15 residues long. The germline V gene has CDR1 LNHDA and CDR2 SQIVND (reference sequence). Written as DNA, the CDR3 is TGTGCCAGTACCCTTCGGGACAGTATGAACACTGAAGCTTTCTTT. Its protein product is CASTLRDSMNTEAFF.

V gene TRBV29-1 combines with J gene TRBJ2-7; no clear D gene. V gave up 0 bases and J gave up 0 bases, with 6 bases separating them. Germline lookup yields CDR1 SQVTM and CDR2 ANQGSEA. This CDR3 has 13 residues. In nucleotides, the CDR3 is TGCAGCGTTGAAGATCATCGCTCCTACGAGCAGTACTTC. As protein: CSVEDHRSYEQYF.

This clone has at least ten counts. The chain has TRBV18 and TRBJ2-5; 7 positions match TRBD1. J was trimmed by 5 bases and V by 6 bases; bases with no gene match: 9. The CDR3 contains 14 residues. Per germline, CDR1 KGHSH and CDR2 LQKENI. The CDR3 spells CASSLKGGLETQYF. CDR3 nucleotides: TGTGCCAGCTCGTTAAAAGGGGGCCTGGAGACCCAGTACTTC.

Regarding this clone: This may stem from a read error, because a much larger clone lies one nucleotide away. The chain couples TRBV6-1 to TRBJ1-2; tentatively, D is TRBD1 (5 bases). The CDR3 spans 13 residues. Germline V gene sequence: CDR1 MNHNS, CDR2 SASEGT. V gave up 7 bases and J gave up 12 bases, with 21 bases separating them. The CDR3 reads CASNPGAAGGHTF. The CDR3 region has the DNA TGTGCCAGCAACCCTGGGGCGGCGGGAGGCCACACCTTC.

In its sample, this clone was seen many times. The rearrangement links TRBV7-9 to TRBJ2-6; D is unclear. Trimming took 0 bases from V and 0 from J, leaving 12 bases between them. CDR1 SEHNR and CDR2 FQNEAQ come from the germline V gene (reference sequence). This CDR3 region has 18 residues. CDR3 amino acids: CASSLAGPPLSGANVLTF. The CDR3 nucleotides read TGTGCCAGCAGCTTAGCAGGGCCTCCACTCTCTGGGGCCAACGTCCTGACTTTC.

The chain employs TRBV20-1 and TRBJ1-2, with D possibly matching TRBD1 (5 bases). The CDR3 extends over 16 amino acids. V was cut by 6 bases and J by 3 bases, with 23 bases left in between. Germline-derived CDR1 and CDR2 are DFQATT and SNEGSKA (reference sequence). CDR3 loop: CSATTQGGSTYYGYTF. The CDR3 nucleotides read TGCAGTGCGACGACCCAGGGCGGCAGTACTTACTATGGCTACACCTTC.

The sample holds many counts of this clone. The J gene is TRBJ2-1, the V gene TRBV11-2; D possibly uses TRBD1 or TRBD2 (6 bases each). Trimming pared 0 bases from V and 8 bases from J, leaving 11 bases between. CDR3 size: 14 residues. Per germline, CDR1 SGHAT and CDR2 FQNNGV. In DNA form, the CDR3 reads TGTGCCAGCAGCTTAGATCACCGGGGGCATGAGCAGTTCTTC. Its translation: CASSLDHRGHEQFF.